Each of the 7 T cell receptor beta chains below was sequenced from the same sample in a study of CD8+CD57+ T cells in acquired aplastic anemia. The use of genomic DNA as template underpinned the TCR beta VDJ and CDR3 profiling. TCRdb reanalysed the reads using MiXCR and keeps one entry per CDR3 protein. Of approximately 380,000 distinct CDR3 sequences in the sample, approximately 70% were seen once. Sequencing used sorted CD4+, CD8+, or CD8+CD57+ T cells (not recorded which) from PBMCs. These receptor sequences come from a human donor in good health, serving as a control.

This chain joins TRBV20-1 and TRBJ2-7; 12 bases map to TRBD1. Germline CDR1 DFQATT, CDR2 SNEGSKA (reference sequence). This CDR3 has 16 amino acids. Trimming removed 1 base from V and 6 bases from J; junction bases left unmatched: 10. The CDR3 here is CSARAGDRGLNFEQYF. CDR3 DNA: TGCAGTGCTAGAGCTGGGGACAGGGGGCTCAACTTCGAGCAGTACTTC.

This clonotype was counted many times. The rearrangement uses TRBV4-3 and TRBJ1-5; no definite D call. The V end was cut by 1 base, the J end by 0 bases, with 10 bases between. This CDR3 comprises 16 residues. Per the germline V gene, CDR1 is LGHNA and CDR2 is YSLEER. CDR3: CASSQGYSYSNQPQHF. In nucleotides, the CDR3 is TGCGCCAGCAGCCAAGGATACAGTTATAGCAATCAGCCCCAGCATTTT.

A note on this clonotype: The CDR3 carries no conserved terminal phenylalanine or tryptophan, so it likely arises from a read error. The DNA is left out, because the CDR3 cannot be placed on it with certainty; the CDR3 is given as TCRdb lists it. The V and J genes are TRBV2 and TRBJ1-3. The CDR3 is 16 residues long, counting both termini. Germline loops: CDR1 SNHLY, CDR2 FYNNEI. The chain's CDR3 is CASSVSPNRPDEQFFG.

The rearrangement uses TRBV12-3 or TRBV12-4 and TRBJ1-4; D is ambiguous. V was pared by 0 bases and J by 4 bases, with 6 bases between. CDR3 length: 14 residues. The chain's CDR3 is CASSLAGLNEKLFF. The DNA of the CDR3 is TGTGCCAGCAGTTTAGCCGGGCTTAATGAAAAACTGTTTTTT.

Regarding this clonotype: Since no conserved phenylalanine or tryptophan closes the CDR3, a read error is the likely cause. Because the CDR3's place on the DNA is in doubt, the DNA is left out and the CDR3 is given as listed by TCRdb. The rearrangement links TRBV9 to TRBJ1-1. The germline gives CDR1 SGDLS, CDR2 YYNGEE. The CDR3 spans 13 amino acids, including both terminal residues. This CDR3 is CASSDDGRANTEV.

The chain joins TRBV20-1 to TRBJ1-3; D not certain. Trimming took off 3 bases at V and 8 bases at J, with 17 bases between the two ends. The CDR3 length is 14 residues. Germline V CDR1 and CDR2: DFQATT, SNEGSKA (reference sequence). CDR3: CSASLGGPTDTIYF. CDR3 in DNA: TGCAGTGCTAGCCTAGGAGGGCCGACTGACACCATATATTTT.

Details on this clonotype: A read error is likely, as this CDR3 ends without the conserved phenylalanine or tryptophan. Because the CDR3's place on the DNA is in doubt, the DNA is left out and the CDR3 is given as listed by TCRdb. This chain's CDR3 is CASSVGAAGGWNI. The V call is TRBV9, the J call TRBJ1-6. Ends included, the CDR3 has 13 residues. Per the germline V gene, CDR1 is SGDLS and CDR2 is YYNGEE.